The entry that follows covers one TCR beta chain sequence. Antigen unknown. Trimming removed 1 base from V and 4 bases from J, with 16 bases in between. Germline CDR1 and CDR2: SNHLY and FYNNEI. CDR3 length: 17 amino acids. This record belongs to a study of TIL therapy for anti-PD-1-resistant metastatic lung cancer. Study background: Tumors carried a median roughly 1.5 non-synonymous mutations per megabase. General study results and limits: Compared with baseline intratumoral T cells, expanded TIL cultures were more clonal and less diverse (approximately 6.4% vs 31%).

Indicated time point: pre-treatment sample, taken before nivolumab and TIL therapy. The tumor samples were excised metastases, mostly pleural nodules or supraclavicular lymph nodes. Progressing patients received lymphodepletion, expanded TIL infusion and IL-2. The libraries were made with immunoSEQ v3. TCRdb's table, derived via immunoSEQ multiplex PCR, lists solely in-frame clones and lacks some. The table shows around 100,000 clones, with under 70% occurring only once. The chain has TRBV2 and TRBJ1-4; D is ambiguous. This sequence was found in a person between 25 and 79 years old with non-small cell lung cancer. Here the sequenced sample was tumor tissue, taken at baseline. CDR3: CASSEGSPLRFNEKLFF. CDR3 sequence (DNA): TGTGCCAGCAGTGAAGGGAGTCCCTTGAGGTTTAATGAAAAACTGTTTTTT.